Sequencing of this TCR beta chain was carried out in a study of PD-L1 blockade in urothelial cancer. Study summary: As for prior chemotherapy regimens, patients had received 0 to 3. Researchers looked at the blood 3 weeks (second dose) and 6 weeks after treatment began. Study conclusions and caveats: Durable benefit accompanied greater 3-week expansion of tumor-associated blood clones.

Worth noting for this clone: Antigen specificity is unknown.

This CDR3 is 17 amino acids long. CDR1 and CDR2 (germline): SNHLY, FYNNEI. Deletions cut 4 bases from V and 2 bases from J, with 18 bases between. As for time point: pretreatment peripheral blood. Every PCR received spiked-in synthetic TCR analog templates. TCRdb's copy holds only in-frame clones and misses some; the assay was immunoSEQ multiplex PCR. This sample has approximately 32,000 clones, with around 82% found just once. The rearrangement uses TRBV2 and TRBJ1-5, with D possibly TRBD1 on 6 matching bases. Sequenced here: PBMCs, sampled around atezolizumab (anti-PD-L1) treatment. The source is a man between 60 and 75 years old with urothelial cancer. CDR3 region: CASSGETGMKRNQPQHF. The CDR3 DNA follows: TGTGCCAGCAGTGGGGAAACAGGGATGAAGCGCAATCAGCCCCAGCATTTT.